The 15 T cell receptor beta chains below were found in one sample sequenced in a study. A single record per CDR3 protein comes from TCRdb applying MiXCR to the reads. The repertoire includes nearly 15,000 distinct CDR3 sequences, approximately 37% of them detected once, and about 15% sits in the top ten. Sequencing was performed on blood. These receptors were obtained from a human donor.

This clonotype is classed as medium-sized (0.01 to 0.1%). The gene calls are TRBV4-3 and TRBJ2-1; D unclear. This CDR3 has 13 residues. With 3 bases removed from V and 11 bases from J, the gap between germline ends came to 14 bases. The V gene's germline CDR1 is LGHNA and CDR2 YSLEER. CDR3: CASSHVDSLKQFF. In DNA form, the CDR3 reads TGCGCCAGCAGCCACGTCGACTCCTTGAAGCAGTTCTTC.

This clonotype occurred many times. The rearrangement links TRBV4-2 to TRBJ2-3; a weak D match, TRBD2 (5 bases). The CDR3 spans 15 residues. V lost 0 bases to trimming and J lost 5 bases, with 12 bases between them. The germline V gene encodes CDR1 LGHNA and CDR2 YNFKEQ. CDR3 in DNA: TGTGCCAGCAGCCAAGATTTTCGGGGTGAAGATACGCAGTATTTT. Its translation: CASSQDFRGEDTQYF.

The CDR3 DNA reads as TGCGCCAGCCGAATAAGCGGCTCCTACGAGCAGTACTTC. It encodes CASRISGSYEQYF. The V gene is TRBV5-1, the J gene TRBJ2-7, with D tentatively TRBD2 (5 bases). V dropped 7 bases and J dropped 0 bases, with 11 bases sitting between them. This CDR3 comprises 13 residues. Germline-derived CDR1 and CDR2 are SGHRS and YFSETQ.

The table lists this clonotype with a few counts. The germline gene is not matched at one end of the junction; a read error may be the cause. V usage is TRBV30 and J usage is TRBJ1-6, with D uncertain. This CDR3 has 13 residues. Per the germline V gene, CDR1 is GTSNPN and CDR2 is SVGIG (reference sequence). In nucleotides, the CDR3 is TGTGCCTGGGGTGTGGCCATCAATTCACCCCTCCACTTT. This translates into CAWGVAINSPLHF.

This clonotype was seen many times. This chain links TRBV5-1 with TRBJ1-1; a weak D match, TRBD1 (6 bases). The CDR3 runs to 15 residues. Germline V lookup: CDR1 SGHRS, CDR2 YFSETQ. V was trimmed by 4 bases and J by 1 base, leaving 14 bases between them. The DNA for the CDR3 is TGCGCCAGCAGCCCCCAATCGGACAGGAACACTGAAGCTTTCTTT. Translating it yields CASSPQSDRNTEAFF.

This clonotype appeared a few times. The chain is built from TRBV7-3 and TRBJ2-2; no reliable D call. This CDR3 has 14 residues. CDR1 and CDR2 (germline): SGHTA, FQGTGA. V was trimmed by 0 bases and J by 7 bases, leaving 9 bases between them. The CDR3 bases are TGTGCCAGCAGCTTAACCCCGCAGGTCGGGGAGCTGTTTTTT. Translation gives CASSLTPQVGELFF.

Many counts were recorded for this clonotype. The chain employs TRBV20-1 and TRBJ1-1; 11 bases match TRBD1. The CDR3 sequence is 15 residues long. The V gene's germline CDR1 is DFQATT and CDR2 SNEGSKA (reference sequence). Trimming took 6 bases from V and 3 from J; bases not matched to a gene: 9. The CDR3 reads CSAPIPGQGDTEAFF. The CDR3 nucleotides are TGCAGTGCCCCTATACCGGGACAGGGGGACACTGAAGCTTTCTTT.

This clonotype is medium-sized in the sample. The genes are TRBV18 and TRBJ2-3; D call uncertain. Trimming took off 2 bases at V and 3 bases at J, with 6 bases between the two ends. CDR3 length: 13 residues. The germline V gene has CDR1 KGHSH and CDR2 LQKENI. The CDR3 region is CASSPTVTDTQYF. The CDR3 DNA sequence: TGTGCCAGCTCACCAACAGTGACAGATACGCAGTATTTT. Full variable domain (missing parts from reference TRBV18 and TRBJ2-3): NAGVMQNPRHLVRRRGQEARLRCSPMKGHSHVYWYRQLPEEGLKFMVYLQKENIIDESGMPKERFSAEFPKEGPSILRIQQVVRGDSAAYFCASSPTVTDTQYFGPGTRLTVL.

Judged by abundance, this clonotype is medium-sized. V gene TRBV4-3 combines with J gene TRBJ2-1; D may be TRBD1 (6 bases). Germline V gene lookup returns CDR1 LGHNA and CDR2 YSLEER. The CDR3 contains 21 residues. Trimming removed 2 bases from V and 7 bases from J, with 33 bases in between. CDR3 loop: CASSQPRGQTDFPLGENEQFF. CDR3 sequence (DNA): TGCGCCAGCAGCCAACCCAGGGGCCAGACCGACTTCCCTCTAGGTGAAAATGAGCAGTTCTTC.

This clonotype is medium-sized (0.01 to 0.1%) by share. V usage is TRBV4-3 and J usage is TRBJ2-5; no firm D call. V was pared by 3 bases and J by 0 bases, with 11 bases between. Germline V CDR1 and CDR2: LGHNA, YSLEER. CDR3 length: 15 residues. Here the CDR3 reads CASSQVYLYQETQYF. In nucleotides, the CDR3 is TGCGCCAGCAGCCAGGTCTACCTGTACCAAGAGACCCAGTACTTC.

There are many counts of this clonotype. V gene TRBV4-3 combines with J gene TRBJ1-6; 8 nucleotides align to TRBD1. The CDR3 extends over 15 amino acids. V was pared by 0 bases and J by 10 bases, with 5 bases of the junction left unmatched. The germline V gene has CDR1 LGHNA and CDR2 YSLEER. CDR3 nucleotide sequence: TGCGCCAGCAGCCAAGACAGTAGACAGGGGTCACCCCTCCACTTT. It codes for CASSQDSRQGSPLHF.

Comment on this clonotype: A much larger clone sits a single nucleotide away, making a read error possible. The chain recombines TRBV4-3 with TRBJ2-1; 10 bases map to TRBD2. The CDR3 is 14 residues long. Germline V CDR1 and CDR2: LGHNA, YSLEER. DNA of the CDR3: TGCGCCGGCAGCCAAGCTGGGAGTAGCGGGAGGCGGTTCTTC. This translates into CAGSQAGSSGRRFF.

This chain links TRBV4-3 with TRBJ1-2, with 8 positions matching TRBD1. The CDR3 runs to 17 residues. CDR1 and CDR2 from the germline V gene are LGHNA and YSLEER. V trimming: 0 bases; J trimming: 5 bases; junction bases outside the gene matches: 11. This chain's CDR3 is CASSQDGPGDRRYGYTF. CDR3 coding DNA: TGCGCCAGCAGCCAAGATGGCCCCGGGGACAGGAGATATGGCTACACCTTC.

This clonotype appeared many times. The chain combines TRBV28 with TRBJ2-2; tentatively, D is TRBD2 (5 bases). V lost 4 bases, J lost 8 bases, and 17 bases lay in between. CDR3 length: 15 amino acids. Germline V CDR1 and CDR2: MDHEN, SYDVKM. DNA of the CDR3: TGTGCCAGCAGTTCGATAAGCGGCCGCCATGGGGAGCTGTTTTTT. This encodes CASSSISGRHGELFF.

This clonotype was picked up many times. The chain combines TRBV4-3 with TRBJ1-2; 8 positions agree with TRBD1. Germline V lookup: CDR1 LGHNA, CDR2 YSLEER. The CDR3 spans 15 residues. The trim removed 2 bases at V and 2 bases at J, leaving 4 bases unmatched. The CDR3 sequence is CASSQPGQANYGYTF. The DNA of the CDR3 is TGCGCCAGCAGCCAACCGGGACAGGCGAACTATGGCTACACCTTC.